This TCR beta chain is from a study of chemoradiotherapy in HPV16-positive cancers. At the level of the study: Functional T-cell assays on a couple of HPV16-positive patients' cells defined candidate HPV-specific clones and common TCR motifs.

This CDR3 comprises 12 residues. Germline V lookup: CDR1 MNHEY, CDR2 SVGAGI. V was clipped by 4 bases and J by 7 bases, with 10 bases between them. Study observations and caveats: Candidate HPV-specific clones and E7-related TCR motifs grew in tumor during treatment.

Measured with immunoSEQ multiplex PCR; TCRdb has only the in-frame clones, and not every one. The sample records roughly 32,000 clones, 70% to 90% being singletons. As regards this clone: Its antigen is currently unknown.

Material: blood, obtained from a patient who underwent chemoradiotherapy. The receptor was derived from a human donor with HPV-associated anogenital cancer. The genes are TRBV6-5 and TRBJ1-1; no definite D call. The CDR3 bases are TGTGCCAGCAGTTCCCCCACCGATGAAGCTTTCTTT. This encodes CASSSPTDEAFF.